This T cell receptor beta chain was profiled in a study of technical replicates of blood from four donors. Method: immunoSEQ multiplex PCR; TCRdb's copy keeps in-frame clones and lacks some. The sample records over 85,000 clones, about 95% being singletons. Germline loops: CDR1 MNHEY, CDR2 SVGAGI. J gave up 6 bases and V 0 bases, and 7 bases lay outside the gene matches. CDR3 length equals 15 residues. This TCR was sampled from a human donor in good health. Material: T cells isolated from PBMCs. This chain joins TRBV6-5 and TRBJ2-7; 8 nucleotides line up with TRBD1. CDR3 in DNA: TGTGCCAGCAGTTACTCGGGCTTGACAGGGGCCGAGCAGTACTTC. As protein: CASSYSGLTGAEQYF.